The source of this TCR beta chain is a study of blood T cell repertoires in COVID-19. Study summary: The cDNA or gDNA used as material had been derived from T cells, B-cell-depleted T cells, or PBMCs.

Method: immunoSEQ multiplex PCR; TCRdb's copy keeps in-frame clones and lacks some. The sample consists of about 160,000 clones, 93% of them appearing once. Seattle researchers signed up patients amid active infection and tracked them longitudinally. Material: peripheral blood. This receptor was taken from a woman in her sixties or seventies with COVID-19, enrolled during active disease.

The CDR3: CASRQGPQETQYF. The CDR3 DNA sequence: TGTGCCAGCAGACAGGGCCCCCAAGAGACCCAGTACTTC. The chain carries TRBV7-2 and TRBJ2-5; D is possibly TRBD1 (6 bases). The V end lost 6 bases, the J end lost 1 base, and 9 bases lay between the germline ends. This CDR3 is 13 amino acids long. Germline V gene lookup returns CDR1 SGHTA and CDR2 FQGNSA.